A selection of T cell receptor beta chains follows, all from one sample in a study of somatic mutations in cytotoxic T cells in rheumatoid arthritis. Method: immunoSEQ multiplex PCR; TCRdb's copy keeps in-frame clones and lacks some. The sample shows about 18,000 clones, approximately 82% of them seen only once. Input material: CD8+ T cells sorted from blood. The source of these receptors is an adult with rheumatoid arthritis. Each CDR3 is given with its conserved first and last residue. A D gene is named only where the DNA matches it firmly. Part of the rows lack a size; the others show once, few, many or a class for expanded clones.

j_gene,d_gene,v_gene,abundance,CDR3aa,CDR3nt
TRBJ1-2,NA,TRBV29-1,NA,CSVEWGNGYTF,TGCAGCGTTGAGTGGGGAAATGGCTACACCTTC
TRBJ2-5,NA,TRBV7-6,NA,CASSLAAEETQYF,TGTGCCAGCAGCTTAGCGGCGGAAGAGACCCAGTACTTC
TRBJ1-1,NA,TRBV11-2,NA,CASSLFPRGTEAFF,TGTGCCAGCAGCTTATTCCCCCGGGGAACTGAAGCTTTCTTT
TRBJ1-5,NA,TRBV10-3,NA,CATTGGVEGNQPQHF,TGTGCCACCACGGGCGGGGTTGAGGGCAATCAGCCCCAGCATTTT
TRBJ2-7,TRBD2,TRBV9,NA,CASSVAGTSYEQYF,TGTGCCAGCAGCGTAGCCGGGACTAGTTACGAGCAGTACTTC
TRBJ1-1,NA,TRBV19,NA,CASSIFNTEAFF,TGTGCCAGTAGTATATTTAACACTGAAGCTTTCTTT
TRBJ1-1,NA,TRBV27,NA,CASIPQRGTEAFF,TGTGCCAGCATACCCCAGAGGGGCACTGAAGCTTTCTTT
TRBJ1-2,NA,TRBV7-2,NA,CASSQEGWGQSFFIDGYTF,TGTGCCAGCAGCCAAGAGGGGTGGGGTCAGTCTTTTTTTATCGATGGCTACACCTTC
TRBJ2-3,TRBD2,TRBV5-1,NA,CASSAELAEATDTQYF,TGCGCCAGCAGCGCTGAACTAGCGGAGGCGACAGATACGCAGTATTTT
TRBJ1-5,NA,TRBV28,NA,CASSPLGYQPQHF,TGTGCCAGCAGTCCTCTGGGATACCAGCCCCAGCATTTT
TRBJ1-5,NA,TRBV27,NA,CARSGPARQPQHF,TGTGCCAGATCCGGACCCGCCCGACAGCCCCAGCATTTT
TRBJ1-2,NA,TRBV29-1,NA,CSAERGTNYGYTF,TGCAGCGCCGAACGGGGGACTAACTATGGCTACACCTTC
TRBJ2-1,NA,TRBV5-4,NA,CASSFRTTNNEQFF,TGTGCCAGCAGCTTCCGGACGACCAACAATGAGCAGTTCTTC
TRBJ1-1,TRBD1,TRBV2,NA,CASSELGQGAITEAFF,TGTGCCAGCAGTGAGTTGGGACAGGGGGCGATTACTGAAGCTTTCTTT
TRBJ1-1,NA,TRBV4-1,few,CASSQRGLTNTEAFF,TGCGCCAGCAGCCAACGCGGATTGACGAACACTGAAGCTTTCTTT
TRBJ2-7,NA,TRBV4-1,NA,CASSGPGGEQYF,TGCGCCAGCAGCGGGCCCGGGGGAGAGCAGTACTTC
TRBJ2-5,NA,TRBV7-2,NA,CASSLNVVGLETQYF,TGTGCCAGCAGCCTTAATGTCGTGGGGTTGGAGACCCAGTACTTC
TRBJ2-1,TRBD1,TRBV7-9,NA,CASRTGTGYNEQFF,TGTGCCAGCAGGACCGGGACAGGGTACAATGAGCAGTTCTTC
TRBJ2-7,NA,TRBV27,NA,CASSPYGYEQYF,TGTGCCAGCAGTCCATATGGCTACGAGCAGTACTTC
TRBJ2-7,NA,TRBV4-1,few,CASSPPTHEQYF,TGCGCCAGCAGCCCACCAACCCACGAGCAGTACTTC
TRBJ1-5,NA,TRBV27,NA,CASREGLNSNQPQHF,TGTGCCAGCAGAGAAGGACTGAATAGCAATCAGCCCCAGCATTTT
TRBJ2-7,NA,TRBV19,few,CASSIQGYYEQYF,TGTGCCAGTAGTATCCAGGGCTACTACGAGCAGTACTTC
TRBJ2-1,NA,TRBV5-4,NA,CASRLTGFNEQFF,TGTGCCAGCAGGTTGACTGGATTCAATGAGCAGTTCTTC
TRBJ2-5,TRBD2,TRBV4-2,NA,CASSQGTSGTEETQYF,TGTGCCAGCAGCCAGGGGACTAGCGGGACTGAGGAGACCCAGTACTTC
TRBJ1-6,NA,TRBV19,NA,CASSIFGSPLHF,TGTGCCAGTAGTATTTTCGGCTCACCCCTCCACTTT
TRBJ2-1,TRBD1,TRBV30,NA,CAWRGDRVEQFF,TGTGCCTGGAGAGGCGACAGGGTTGAGCAGTTCTTC
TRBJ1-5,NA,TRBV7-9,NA,CASSPPGYNQPQHF,TGTGCCAGCAGCCCTCCAGGATACAATCAGCCCCAGCATTTT
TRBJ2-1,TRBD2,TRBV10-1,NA,CASSGLAGGGLDNEQFF,TGCGCCAGCAGTGGCCTAGCGGGAGGGGGTCTCGACAATGAGCAGTTCTTC
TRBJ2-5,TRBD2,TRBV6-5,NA,CASNPKREARETQYF,TGTGCCAGCAACCCAAAGCGGGAGGCCCGGGAGACCCAGTACTTC
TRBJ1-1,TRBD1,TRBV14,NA,CASSRDRDAPLGTEAFF,TGTGCCAGCAGCCGGGACAGGGACGCCCCGCTCGGCACTGAAGCTTTCTTT
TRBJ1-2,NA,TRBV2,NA,CASSETPGRGYTF,TGTGCCAGCAGTGAAACCCCCGGGCGGGGCTACACCTTC